This is a list of T cell receptor beta chains from one sample in a study of sequential checkpoint blockade in melanoma. Libraries were prepared by immunoSEQ multiplex PCR; TCRdb keeps only in-frame clonotypes and omits some of them. The sample gives tens of thousands of clones, less than 75% of which show up once; about a fifth is in the top ten. The sample consisted of CD8+ T cells sorted from blood (inferred from file names), taken from a patient given nivolumab and ipilimumab in sequence. The source of these receptors is a human donor with melanoma. Each CDR3 is given with its conserved first and last residue. A D gene is named only where the DNA matches it firmly. Clone size is not always given. Where it is, it says once, few, many or a class for expanded clones.

CDR3 length: 13; J gene: TRBJ1-3; D gene: -; V gene: TRBV5-4; clone size: -; CDR3 protein: CASSPRGGNTIYF; CDR3 DNA: TGTGCCAGCAGCCCACGCGGCGGAAACACCATATATTTT
CDR3 length: 14; J gene: TRBJ2-5; D gene: -; V gene: TRBV7-9; clone size: -; CDR3 protein: CASSLLGGKETQYF; CDR3 DNA: TGTGCCAGCAGCTTATTAGGAGGGAAAGAGACCCAGTACTTC
CDR3 length: 13; J gene: TRBJ1-1; D gene: -; V gene: TRBV19; clone size: -; CDR3 protein: CASSWALNTEAFF; CDR3 DNA: TGTGCCAGTAGTTGGGCCCTGAACACTGAAGCTTTCTTT
CDR3 length: 20; J gene: TRBJ1-1; D gene: -; V gene: TRBV21-1; clone size: -; CDR3 protein: CASMNDRGSAGVAGNTEAFF; CDR3 DNA: TGTGCCAGCATGAATGACAGGGGGAGCGCAGGGGTAGCAGGGAACACTGAAGCTTTCTTT
CDR3 length: 13; J gene: TRBJ1-2; D gene: TRBD1; V gene: TRBV5-4; clone size: -; CDR3 protein: CASSPRGSYGYTF; CDR3 DNA: TGTGCCAGCAGCCCCAGGGGGAGCTATGGCTACACCTTC
CDR3 length: 15; J gene: TRBJ2-7; D gene: TRBD1; V gene: TRBV6-6; clone size: -; CDR3 protein: CASSYPAGTGYEQYF; CDR3 DNA: TGTGCCAGCAGTTATCCCGCGGGGACAGGCTACGAGCAGTACTTC
CDR3 length: 17; J gene: TRBJ2-2; D gene: TRBD1; V gene: TRBV5-5; clone size: -; CDR3 protein: CASRPDRGTTGTGELFF; CDR3 DNA: TGTGCCAGCAGACCAGACAGGGGGACGACGGGGACCGGGGAGCTGTTTTTT
CDR3 length: 13; J gene: TRBJ2-3; D gene: TRBD2; V gene: TRBV29-1; clone size: -; CDR3 protein: CRLGGGAWDTQYF; CDR3 DNA: TGCAGGTTAGGCGGGGGGGCATGGGATACGCAGTATTTT
CDR3 length: 12; J gene: TRBJ2-7; D gene: TRBD1; V gene: TRBV10-3; clone size: few; CDR3 protein: CAISTGGHEQYF; CDR3 DNA: TGTGCCATCAGTACAGGGGGCCACGAGCAGTACTTC
CDR3 length: 18; J gene: TRBJ2-1; D gene: TRBD2; V gene: TRBV4-3; clone size: -; CDR3 protein: CASSHPSISGGAVNEQFF; CDR3 DNA: TGCGCCAGCAGCCACCCAAGCATTAGCGGGGGGGCGGTTAATGAGCAGTTCTTC
CDR3 length: 12; J gene: TRBJ2-1; D gene: -; V gene: TRBV28; clone size: -; CDR3 protein: CASSLQGNEQFF; CDR3 DNA: TGTGCCAGCAGTTTACAGGGCAATGAGCAGTTCTTC
CDR3 length: 9; J gene: TRBJ2-1; D gene: -; V gene: TRBV7-9; clone size: -; CDR3 protein: CASSPEQFF; CDR3 DNA: TGTGCCAGCAGCCCGGAGCAGTTCTTC
CDR3 length: 17; J gene: TRBJ2-1; D gene: TRBD2; V gene: TRBV5-4; clone size: -; CDR3 protein: CASSLVGSGGAKDEQFF; CDR3 DNA: TGTGCCAGCAGCTTGGTTGGTAGCGGGGGGGCGAAGGATGAGCAGTTCTTC
CDR3 length: 15; J gene: TRBJ1-2; D gene: -; V gene: TRBV10-3; clone size: -; CDR3 protein: CAISESIAGNYGYTF; CDR3 DNA: TGTGCCATCAGTGAGTCGATCGCAGGGAACTATGGCTACACCTTC
CDR3 length: 15; J gene: TRBJ1-2; D gene: TRBD1; V gene: TRBV7-4; clone size: -; CDR3 protein: CASRFLRGPSYGYTF; CDR3 DNA: TGTGCCAGCAGATTTCTTAGGGGGCCAAGTTATGGCTACACCTTC
CDR3 length: 16; J gene: TRBJ2-7; D gene: -; V gene: TRBV18; clone size: -; CDR3 protein: CASSRGTLNAHYEQYF; CDR3 DNA: TGTGCCAGCTCGCGCGGGACGCTCAACGCCCACTACGAGCAGTACTTC
CDR3 length: 14; J gene: TRBJ1-6; D gene: -; V gene: TRBV7-9; clone size: -; CDR3 protein: CASSGGLGPFSLHF; CDR3 DNA: TGTGCCAGCAGCGGGGGACTCGGGCCCTTTTCCCTCCACTTT
CDR3 length: 15; J gene: TRBJ2-1; D gene: -; V gene: TRBV7-6; clone size: few; CDR3 protein: CASSPRWGPYNEQFF; CDR3 DNA: TGTGCCAGCAGCCCCCGGTGGGGGCCCTACAATGAGCAGTTCTTC
CDR3 length: 11; J gene: TRBJ2-3; D gene: -; V gene: TRBV5-4; clone size: -; CDR3 protein: CASSLRDTQYF; CDR3 DNA: TGTGCCAGCAGCTTGCGAGATACGCAGTATTTT
CDR3 length: 14; J gene: TRBJ1-2; D gene: -; V gene: TRBV9; clone size: medium-sized; CDR3 protein: CASSAADSIYGYTF; CDR3 DNA: TGTGCCAGCAGCGCCGCCGACAGCATCTATGGCTACACCTTC
CDR3 length: 15; J gene: TRBJ1-5; D gene: -; V gene: TRBV6-1; clone size: -; CDR3 protein: CASSESDSYNQPQHF; CDR3 DNA: TGTGCCAGCAGTGAATCGGACAGTTACAATCAGCCCCAGCATTTT
CDR3 length: 16; J gene: TRBJ2-1; D gene: -; V gene: TRBV4-3; clone size: once; CDR3 protein: CASSPGYRSSYNEQFF; CDR3 DNA: TGCGCCAGCAGTCCAGGTTATCGAAGCTCCTACAATGAGCAGTTCTTC
CDR3 length: 12; J gene: TRBJ1-2; D gene: -; V gene: TRBV19; clone size: -; CDR3 protein: CASSQGGYGYTF; CDR3 DNA: TGTGCCAGTAGTCAGGGAGGCTATGGCTACACCTTC
CDR3 length: 13; J gene: TRBJ1-1; D gene: -; V gene: TRBV2; clone size: -; CDR3 protein: CASSWGAGTEAFF; CDR3 DNA: TGTGCCAGCAGCTGGGGAGCGGGGACTGAAGCTTTCTTT
CDR3 length: 14; J gene: TRBJ1-3; D gene: TRBD1; V gene: TRBV13; clone size: few; CDR3 protein: CASSLGTGGNTIYF; CDR3 DNA: TGTGCCAGCAGCCTCGGGACAGGGGGAAACACCATATATTTT
CDR3 length: 14; J gene: TRBJ1-2; D gene: -; V gene: TRBV27; clone size: medium-sized; CDR3 protein: CASSPQGGWAGYTF; CDR3 DNA: TGTGCCAGCAGTCCACAGGGTGGATGGGCTGGCTACACCTTC
CDR3 length: 14; J gene: TRBJ1-5; D gene: -; V gene: TRBV6-1; clone size: few; CDR3 protein: CASTDGQGYQPQHF; CDR3 DNA: TGTGCCAGCACCGACGGGCAGGGTTATCAGCCCCAGCATTTT
CDR3 length: 14; J gene: TRBJ2-5; D gene: -; V gene: TRBV4-1; clone size: -; CDR3 protein: CASSQDWQEETQYF; CDR3 DNA: TGCGCCAGCAGCCAAGATTGGCAAGAAGAGACCCAGTACTTC
CDR3 length: 15; J gene: TRBJ2-3; D gene: TRBD2; V gene: TRBV5-8; clone size: -; CDR3 protein: CAESTSGGPTDTQYF; CDR3 DNA: TGTGCCGAGAGTACTAGCGGGGGCCCCACAGATACGCAGTATTTT